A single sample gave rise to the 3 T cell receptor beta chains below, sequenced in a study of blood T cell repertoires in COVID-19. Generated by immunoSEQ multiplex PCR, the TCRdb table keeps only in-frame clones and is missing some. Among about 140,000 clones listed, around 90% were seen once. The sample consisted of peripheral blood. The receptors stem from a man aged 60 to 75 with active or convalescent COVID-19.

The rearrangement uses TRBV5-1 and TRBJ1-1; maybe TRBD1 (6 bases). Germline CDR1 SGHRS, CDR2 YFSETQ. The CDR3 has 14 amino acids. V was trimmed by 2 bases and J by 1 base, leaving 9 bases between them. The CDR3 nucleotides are TGCGCCAGCAGCTTCGGACAGACGAACACTGAAGCTTTCTTT. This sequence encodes CASSFGQTNTEAFF.

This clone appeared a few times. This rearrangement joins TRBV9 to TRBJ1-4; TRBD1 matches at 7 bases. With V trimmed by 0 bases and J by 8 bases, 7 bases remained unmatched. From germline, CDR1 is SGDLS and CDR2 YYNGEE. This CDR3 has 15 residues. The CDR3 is CASSVGQGGGEKLFF. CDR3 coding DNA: TGTGCCAGCAGCGTAGGTCAGGGGGGAGGAGAAAAACTGTTTTTT.

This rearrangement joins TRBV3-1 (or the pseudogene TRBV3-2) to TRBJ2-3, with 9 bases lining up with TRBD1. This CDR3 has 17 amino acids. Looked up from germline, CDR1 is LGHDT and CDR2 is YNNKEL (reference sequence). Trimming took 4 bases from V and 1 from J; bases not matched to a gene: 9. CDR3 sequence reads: CASSRDRAIFGTDTQYF. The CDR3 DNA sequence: TGTGCCAGCAGCCGGGACAGGGCCATTTTCGGCACAGATACGCAGTATTTT.